This T cell receptor beta chain derives from a study of beta chain features in type 1 diabetes. The study, taken as a whole, reports: In patients and controls equally, PCR might favor templates that are shorter. Compared with healthy donors, patients appeared to share more similar naive, central memory and regulatory TCRB repertoires.

Germline V lookup: CDR1 SNHLY, CDR2 FYNNEI. Trimming cost V 2 bases and J 5 bases; bases outside gene matches: 3. The CDR3 totals 13 residues. Regarding this clone: The antigen remains unidentified.

Isolated RNA was reverse transcribed in full, so expressed TCRB transcripts were sequenced. TCRdb's copy holds only in-frame clones and misses some; the assay was immunoSEQ multiplex PCR. The sample shows 350,000 to 450,000 clones, over 12% of them seen only once. What was sequenced was naive CD4+ T cells from blood. The gene calls are TRBV2 and TRBJ2-7; 7 bases agree with TRBD1. The TCR comes from a woman younger than 35 in good health. The CDR3 spells CASSEQGVNEQYF. In nucleotides, the CDR3 is TGTGCCAGCAGTGAACAGGGGGTCAACGAGCAGTACTTC.